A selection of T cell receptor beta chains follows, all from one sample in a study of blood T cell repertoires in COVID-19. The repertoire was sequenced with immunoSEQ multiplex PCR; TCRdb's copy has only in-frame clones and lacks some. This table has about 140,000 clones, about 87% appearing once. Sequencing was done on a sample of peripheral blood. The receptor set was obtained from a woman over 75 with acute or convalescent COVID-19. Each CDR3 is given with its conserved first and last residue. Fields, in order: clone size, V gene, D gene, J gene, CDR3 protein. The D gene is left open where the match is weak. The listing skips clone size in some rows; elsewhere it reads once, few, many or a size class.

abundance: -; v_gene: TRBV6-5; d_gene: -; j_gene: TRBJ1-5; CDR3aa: CASSYSGQSEKPQHF
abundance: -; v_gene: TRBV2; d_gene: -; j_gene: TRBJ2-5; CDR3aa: CASSPQGFKTQYF
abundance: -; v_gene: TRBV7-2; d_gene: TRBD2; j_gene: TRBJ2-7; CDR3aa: CASSLRGSGGADTYEQYF
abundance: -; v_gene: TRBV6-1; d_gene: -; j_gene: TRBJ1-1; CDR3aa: CASSEALSGVTEAFF
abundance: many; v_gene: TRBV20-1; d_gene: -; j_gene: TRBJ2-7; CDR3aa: CSASAARHFEQYF
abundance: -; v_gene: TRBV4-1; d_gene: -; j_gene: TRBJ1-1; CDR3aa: CASSQDTRYTEAFF
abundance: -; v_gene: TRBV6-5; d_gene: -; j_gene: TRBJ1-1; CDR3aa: CASSYNQGVDTEAFF
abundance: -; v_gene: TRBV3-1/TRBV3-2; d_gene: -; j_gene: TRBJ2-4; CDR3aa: CASSQGTGVNIQYF
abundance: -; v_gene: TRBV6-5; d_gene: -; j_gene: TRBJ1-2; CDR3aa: CASSKQGTYGYTF
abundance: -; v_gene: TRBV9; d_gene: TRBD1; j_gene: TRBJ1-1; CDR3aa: CASSVGGQGNTEAFF
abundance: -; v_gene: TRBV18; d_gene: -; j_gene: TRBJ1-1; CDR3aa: CASSPTGKNTEAFF
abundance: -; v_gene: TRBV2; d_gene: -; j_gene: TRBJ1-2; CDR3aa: CASSVEAARNGYTF
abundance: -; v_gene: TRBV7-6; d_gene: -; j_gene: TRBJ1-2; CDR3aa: CASSPGGFSGYTF
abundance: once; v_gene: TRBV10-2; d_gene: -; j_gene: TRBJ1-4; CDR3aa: CASSGRTASTNEKLFF
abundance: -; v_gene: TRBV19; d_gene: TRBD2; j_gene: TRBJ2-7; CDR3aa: CASKGGAAEGFYEQYF
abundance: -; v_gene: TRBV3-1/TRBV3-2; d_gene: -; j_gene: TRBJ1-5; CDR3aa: CASSQDKGLGPQHF
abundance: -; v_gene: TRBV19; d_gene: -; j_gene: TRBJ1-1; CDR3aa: CASSIAGQGTEAFF
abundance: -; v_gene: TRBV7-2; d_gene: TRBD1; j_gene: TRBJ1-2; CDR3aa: CASSSDRGLDGYTF
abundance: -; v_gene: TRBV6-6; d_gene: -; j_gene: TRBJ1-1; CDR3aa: CASSGGAGGGTEAFF
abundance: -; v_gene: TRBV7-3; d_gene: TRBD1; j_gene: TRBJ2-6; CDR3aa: CASSLRDSRSSGANVLTF
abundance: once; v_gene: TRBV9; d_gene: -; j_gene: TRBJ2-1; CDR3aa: CASSVAGQGLFPSYNEQFF
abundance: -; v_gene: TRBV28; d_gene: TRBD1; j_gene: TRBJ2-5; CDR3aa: CASSSGGQGGKTQYF
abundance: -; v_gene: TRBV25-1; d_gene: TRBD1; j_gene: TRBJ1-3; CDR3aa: CASRSDRGRGNTIYF
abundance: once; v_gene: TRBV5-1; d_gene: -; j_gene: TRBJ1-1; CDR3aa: CASSLGQMNTEAFF
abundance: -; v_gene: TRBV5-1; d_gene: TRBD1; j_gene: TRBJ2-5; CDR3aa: CASGGTGGQETQYF
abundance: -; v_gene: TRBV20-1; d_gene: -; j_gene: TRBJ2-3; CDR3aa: CRRGTTDTQYF
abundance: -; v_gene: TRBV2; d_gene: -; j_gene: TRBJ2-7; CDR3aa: CASSVRDSAYEQYF
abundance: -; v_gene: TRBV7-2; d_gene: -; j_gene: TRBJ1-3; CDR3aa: CASSLGAGAHSGNTIYF
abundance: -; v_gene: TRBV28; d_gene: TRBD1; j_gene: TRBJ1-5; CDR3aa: CASSRDRGGGQPQHF
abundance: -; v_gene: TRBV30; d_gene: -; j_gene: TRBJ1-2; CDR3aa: CAWSVGLSIYGYTF
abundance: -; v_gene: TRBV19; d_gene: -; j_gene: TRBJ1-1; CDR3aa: CASSIAAGRNTEAFF
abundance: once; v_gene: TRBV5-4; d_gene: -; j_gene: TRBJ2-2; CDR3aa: CASSPGFAPGELFF
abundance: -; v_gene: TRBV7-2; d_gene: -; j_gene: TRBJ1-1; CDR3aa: CASRDVRGYGTEAFF
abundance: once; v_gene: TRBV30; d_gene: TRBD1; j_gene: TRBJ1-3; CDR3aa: CAWEQGASTGNTIYF
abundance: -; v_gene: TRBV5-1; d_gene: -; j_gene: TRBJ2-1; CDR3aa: CASSLWGRNEQFF
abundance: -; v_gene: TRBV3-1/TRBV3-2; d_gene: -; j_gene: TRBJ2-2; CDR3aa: CASSQDRRQMNTGELFF
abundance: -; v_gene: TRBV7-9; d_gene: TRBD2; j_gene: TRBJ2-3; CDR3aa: CASSAPGLGTADTQYF
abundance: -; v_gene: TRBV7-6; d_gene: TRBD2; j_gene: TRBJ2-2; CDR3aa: CASSPRGGNTGELFF
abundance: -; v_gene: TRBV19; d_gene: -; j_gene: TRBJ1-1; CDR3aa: CASTPGDRNLEAFF
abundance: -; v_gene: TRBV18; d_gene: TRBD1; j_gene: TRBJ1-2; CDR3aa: CASSPAAQGVNYGYTF
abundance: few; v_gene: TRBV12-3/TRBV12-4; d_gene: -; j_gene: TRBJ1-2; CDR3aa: CASRQHYGYTF
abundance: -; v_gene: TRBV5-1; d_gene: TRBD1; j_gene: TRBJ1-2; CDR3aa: CASSFTGGDYGYTF